This record covers a single T cell receptor (beta chain). Its specificity is unknown. This sample is drawn from a study of OX40 agonist ivuxolimab in advanced cancers. On the study more broadly: Every 2 weeks, ivuxolimab was infused into the patients intravenously at between 0.01 and 10 mg/kg. Earlier treatment with anti-PD-1, anti-PD-L1 or anti-CTLA-4 was permitted, and 35% to 45% had received some.

Only in-frame clones appear in the TCRdb table, and some are missing; sequencing was by immunoSEQ multiplex PCR. The profile shows about 90,000 clones, approximately 90% of them singletons. Study observations and caveats: Both blood CD4+ and CD8+ T cells showed clonal growth by week 6 at 0.1 to 3.0 mg/kg.

The sequence was obtained from an adult with an advanced solid tumor such as melanoma, head and neck, liver or kidney cancer. Sequences were derived from CD4+ or CD8+ T cells sorted from blood, sampled in a trial of the OX40 agonist ivuxolimab.

In DNA form, the CDR3 reads TGTGCCAGCAGCCAAGAAAGGACAGCTGGGGCCAACGTCCTGACTTTC. Protein: CASSQERTAGANVLTF. The chain carries TRBV4-2 and TRBJ2-6; tentatively, D is TRBD1 (6 bases). Trimming took 0 bases from V and 2 from J, leaving 8 bases between them. This CDR3 is built from 16 residues. The germline CDR1 and CDR2 sequences are LGHNA and YNFKEQ.